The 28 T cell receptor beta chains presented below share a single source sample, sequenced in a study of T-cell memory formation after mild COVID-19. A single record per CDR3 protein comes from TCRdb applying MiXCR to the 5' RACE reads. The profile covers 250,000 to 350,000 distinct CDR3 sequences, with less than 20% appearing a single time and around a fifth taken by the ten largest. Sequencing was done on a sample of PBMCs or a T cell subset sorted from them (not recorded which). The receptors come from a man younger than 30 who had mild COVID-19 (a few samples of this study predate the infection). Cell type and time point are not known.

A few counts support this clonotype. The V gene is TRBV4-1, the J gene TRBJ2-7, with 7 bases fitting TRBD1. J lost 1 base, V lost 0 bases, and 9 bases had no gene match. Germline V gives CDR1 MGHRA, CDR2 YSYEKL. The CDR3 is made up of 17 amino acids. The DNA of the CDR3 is TGCGCCAGCAGCCAAGACTCGAACCCAGGGGGATCCTACGAGCAGTACGTC. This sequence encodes CASSQDSNPGGSYEQYV.

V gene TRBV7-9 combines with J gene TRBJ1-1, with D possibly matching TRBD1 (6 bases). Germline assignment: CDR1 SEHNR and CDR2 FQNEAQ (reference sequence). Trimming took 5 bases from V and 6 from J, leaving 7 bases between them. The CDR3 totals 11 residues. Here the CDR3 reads CASSTGSEAFF. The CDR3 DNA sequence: TGTGCCAGCAGCACAGGGTCTGAAGCTTTCTTT.

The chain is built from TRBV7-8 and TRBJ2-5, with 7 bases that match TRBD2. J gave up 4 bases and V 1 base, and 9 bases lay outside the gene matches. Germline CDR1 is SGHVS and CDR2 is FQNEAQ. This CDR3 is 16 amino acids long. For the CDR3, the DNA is TGTGCCAGCAGCTTAGGGGAGGGTCTAAGATTAGAGACCCAGTACTTC. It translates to CASSLGEGLRLETQYF.

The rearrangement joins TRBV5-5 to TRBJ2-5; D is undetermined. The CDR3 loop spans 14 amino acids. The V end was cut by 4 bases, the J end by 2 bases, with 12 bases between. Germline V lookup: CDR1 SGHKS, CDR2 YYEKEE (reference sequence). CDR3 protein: CASSRQSRQETQYF. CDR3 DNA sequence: TGTGCCAGCAGCCGCCAGAGCAGACAAGAGACCCAGTACTTC. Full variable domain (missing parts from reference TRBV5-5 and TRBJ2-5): DAGVTQSPTHLIKTRGQQVTLRCSPISGHKSVSWYQQVLGQGPQFIFQYYEKEERGRGNFPDRFSARQFPNYSSELNVNALLLGDSALYLCASSRQSRQETQYFGPGTRLLVL.

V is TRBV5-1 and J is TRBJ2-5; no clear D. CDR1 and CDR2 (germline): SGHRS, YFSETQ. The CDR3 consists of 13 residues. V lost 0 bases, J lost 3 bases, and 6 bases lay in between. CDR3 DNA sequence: TGCGCCAGCAGCTTGGGGGCAAAAGAGACCCAGTACTTC. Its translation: CASSLGAKETQYF.

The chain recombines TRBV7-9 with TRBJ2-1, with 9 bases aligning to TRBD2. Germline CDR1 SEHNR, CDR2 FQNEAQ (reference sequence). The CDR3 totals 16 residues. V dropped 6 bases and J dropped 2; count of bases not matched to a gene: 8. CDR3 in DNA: TGTGCCAGCAGATCACTTAGCGGGGGTACCTACAATGAGCAGTTCTTC. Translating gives CASRSLSGGTYNEQFF.

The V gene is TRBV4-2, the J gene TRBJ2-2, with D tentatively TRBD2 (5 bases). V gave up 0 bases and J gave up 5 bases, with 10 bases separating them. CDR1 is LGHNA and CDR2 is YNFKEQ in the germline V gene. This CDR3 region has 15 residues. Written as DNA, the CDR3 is TGTGCCAGCAGCCAAGAGCTGGGGAGTACCGGGGAGCTGTTTTTT. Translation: CASSQELGSTGELFF.

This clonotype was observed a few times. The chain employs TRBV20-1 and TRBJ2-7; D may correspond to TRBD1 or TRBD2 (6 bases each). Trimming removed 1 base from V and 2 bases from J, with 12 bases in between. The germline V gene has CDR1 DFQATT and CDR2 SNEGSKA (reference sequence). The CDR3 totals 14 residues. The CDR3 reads CSARAGGKPYEQYV. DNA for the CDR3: TGCAGTGCTAGAGCCGGGGGCAAGCCCTACGAGCAGTACGTC.

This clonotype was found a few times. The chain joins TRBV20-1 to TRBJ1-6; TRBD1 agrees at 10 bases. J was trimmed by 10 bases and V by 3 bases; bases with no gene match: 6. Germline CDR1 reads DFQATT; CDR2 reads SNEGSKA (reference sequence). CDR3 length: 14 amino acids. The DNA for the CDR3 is TGCAGTGCTAGCGCCGGGACAGGGGAATCACCCCTCCACTTT. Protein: CSASAGTGESPLHF.

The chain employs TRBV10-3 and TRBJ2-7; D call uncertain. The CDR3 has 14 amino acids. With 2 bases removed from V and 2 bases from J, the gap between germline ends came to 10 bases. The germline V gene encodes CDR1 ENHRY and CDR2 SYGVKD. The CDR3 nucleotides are TGTGCCATCAGTGAGCCCGGGCCGCCCTACGAGCAGTACGTC. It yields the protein CAISEPGPPYEQYV.

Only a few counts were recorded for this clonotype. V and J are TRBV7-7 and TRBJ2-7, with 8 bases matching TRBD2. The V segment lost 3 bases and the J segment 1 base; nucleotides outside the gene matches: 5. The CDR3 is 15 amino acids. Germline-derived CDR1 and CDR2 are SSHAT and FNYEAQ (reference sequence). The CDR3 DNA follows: TGTGCCAGCAGCTTGTTCGGGGGGGATTCCTACGAGCAGTACTTC. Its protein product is CASSLFGGDSYEQYF.

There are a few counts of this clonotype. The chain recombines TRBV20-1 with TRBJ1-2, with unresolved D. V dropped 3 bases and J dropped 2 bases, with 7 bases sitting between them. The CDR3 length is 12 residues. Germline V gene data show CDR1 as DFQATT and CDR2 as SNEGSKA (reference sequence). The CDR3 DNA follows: TGCAGTGCTAGGCGCAGGAACTATGGCTACACCTTC. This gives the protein CSARRRNYGYTF.

CDR3 coding DNA: TGTGCCAGCAGTTTTCGGATGCAAGAGACCCAGTACTTC. This translates into CASSFRMQETQYF. The rearrangement uses TRBV12-3 or TRBV12-4 and TRBJ2-5; no clear D. Trimming cost V 3 bases and J 2 bases, with 7 bases left between them. The CDR3 is made up of 13 amino acids.

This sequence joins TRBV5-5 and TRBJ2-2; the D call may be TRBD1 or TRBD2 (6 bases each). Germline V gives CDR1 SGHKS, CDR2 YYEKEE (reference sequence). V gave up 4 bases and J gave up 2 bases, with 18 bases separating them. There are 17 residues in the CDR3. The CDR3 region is CASSPARGRGNTGELFF. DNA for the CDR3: TGTGCCAGCAGCCCCGCCCGGGGGCGGGGAAACACCGGGGAGCTGTTTTTT.

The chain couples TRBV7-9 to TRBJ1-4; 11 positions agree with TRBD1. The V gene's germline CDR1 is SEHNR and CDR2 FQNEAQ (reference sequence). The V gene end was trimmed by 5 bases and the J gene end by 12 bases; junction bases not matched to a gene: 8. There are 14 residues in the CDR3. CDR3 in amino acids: CASSLGGTGGELFF. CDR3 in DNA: TGTGCCAGCAGCCTAGGCGGGACAGGGGGAGAACTGTTTTTT. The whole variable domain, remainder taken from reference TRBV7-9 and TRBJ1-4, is DTGVSQNPRHKITKRGQNVTFRCDPISEHNRLYWYRQTLGQGPEFLTYFQNEAQLEKSRLLSDRFSAERPKGSFSTLEIQRTEQGDSAMYLCASSLGGTGGELFFGSGTQLSVL.

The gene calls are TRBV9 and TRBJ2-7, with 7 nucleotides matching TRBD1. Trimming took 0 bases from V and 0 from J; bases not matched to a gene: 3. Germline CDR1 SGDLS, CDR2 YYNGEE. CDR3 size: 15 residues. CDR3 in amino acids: CASSVAAGGSYEQYF. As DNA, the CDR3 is TGTGCCAGCAGCGTAGCGGCAGGGGGCTCCTACGAGCAGTACTTC.

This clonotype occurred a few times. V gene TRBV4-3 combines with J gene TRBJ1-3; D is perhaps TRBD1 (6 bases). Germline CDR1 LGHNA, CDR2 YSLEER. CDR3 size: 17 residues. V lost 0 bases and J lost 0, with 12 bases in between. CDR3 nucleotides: TGCGCCAGCAGCCAAGATGGGAGGGGGGGCTCTGGAAACACCATATATTTT. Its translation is CASSQDGRGGSGNTIYF.

In nucleotides, the CDR3 is TGCAGCGTATCCAGGGGGTCCTCCTACGAGCAGTACTTC. Amino acids: CSVSRGSSYEQYF. V usage is TRBV29-1 and J usage is TRBJ2-7; TRBD1 agrees at 7 bases. The V gene's germline CDR1 is SQVTM and CDR2 ANQGSEA. V gave up 6 bases and J gave up 0 bases; unmatched junction bases: 5. The CDR3 is 13 residues long.

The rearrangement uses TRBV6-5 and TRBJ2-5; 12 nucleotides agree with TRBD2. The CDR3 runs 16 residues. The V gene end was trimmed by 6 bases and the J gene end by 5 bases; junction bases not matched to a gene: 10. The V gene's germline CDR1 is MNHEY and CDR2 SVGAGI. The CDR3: CASRYRLAGARETQYF. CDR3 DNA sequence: TGTGCCAGCAGATACCGACTAGCGGGGGCCCGGGAGACCCAGTACTTC.

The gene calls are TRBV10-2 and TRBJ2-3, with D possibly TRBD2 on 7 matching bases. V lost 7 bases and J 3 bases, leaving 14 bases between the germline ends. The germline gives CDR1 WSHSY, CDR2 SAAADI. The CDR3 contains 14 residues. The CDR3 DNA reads TGCGCCAGCATGTTGGGGGGGCGAACAGATACGCAGTATTTT. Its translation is CASMLGGRTDTQYF.

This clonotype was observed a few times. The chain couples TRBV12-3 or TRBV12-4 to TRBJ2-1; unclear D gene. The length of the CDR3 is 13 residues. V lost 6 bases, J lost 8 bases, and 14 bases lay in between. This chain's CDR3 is CASRFPSQDEQFF. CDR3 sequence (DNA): TGTGCCAGCAGATTTCCTTCTCAGGATGAGCAGTTCTTC.

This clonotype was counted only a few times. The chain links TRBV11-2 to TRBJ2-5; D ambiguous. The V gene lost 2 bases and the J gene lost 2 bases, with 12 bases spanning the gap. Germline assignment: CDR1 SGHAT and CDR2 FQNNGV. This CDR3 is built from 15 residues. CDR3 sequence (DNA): TGTGCCAGCAGCTTAAATGATCTCAAGCAAGAGACCCAGTACTTC. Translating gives CASSLNDLKQETQYF.

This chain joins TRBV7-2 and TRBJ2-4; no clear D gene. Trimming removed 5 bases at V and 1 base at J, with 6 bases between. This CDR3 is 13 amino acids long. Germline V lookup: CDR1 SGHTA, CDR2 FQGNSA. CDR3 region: CASSPDAKNIQYF. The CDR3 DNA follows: TGTGCCAGCAGCCCCGACGCCAAAAACATTCAGTACTTC.

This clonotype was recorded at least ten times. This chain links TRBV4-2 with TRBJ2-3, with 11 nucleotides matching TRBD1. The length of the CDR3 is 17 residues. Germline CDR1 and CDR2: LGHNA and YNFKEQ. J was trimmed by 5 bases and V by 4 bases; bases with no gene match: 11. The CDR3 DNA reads TGTGCCAGCAGCCCTATACAGGACAGGGGGCTGAAAGATACGCAGTATTTT. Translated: CASSPIQDRGLKDTQYF.

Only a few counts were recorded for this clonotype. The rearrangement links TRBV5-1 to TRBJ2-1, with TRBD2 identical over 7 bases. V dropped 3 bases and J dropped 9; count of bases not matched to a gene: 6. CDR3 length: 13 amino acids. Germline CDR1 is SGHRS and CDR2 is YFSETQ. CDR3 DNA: TGCGCCAGCAGCTCCTGGGGCGGGGGTGAGCAGTTCTTC. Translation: CASSSWGGGEQFF.

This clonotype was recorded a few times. CDR3 sequence: CASSVSGVVETQYF. The CDR3 nucleotides read TGTGCCAGTAGTGTGTCGGGGGTGGTGGAGACCCAGTACTTC. The rearrangement links TRBV19 to TRBJ2-5; D may be TRBD2 (6 bases). In germline, CDR1 is LNHDA, CDR2 SQIVND (reference sequence). The CDR3 is made up of 14 amino acids. V lost 5 bases and J 5 bases, leaving 15 bases between the germline ends.

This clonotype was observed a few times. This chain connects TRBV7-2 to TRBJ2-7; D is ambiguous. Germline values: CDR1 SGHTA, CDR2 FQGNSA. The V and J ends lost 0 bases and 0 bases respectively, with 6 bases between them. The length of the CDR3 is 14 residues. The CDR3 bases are TGTGCCAGCAGCTTAGCAGGATTCTCCTACGAGCAGTACTTC. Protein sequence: CASSLAGFSYEQYF.

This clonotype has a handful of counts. CDR3 sequence reads: CASSPSRDSPLHF. The CDR3 region has the DNA TGTGCCAGCTCACCGTCCCGGGATTCACCCCTCCACTTT. The chain links TRBV18 to TRBJ1-6; D is undetermined. The CDR3 extends over 13 amino acids. The germline V and J ends were trimmed by 3 bases and 8 bases, with 8 bases remaining between them. Germline V gene lookup returns CDR1 KGHSH and CDR2 LQKENI.